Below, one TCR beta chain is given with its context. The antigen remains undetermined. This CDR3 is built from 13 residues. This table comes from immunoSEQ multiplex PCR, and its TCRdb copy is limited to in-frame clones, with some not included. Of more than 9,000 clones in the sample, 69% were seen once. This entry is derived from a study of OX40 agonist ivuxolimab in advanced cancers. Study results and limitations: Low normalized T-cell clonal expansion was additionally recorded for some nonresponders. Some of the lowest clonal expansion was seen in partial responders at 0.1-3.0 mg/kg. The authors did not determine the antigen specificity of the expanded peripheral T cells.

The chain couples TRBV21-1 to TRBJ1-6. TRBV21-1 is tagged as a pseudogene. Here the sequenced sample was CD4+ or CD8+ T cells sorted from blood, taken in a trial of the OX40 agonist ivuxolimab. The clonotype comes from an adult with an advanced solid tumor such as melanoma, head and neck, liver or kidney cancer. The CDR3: CASSKVANSPLHF. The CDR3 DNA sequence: TGTGCCAGCAGCAAAGTGGCGAATTCACCCCTCCACTTT.